The rows below give T cell receptor beta chains drawn from one sample of a study of T cells in Graves' hyperthyroidism and ophthalmopathy. One entry per CDR3 protein, called by TCRdb with MiXCR from the multiplex PCR reads. The data contain around 540,000 distinct CDR3 sequences, around 15% of them singletons. Input material: blood. The receptor set was obtained from a woman in her twenties or thirties with Graves' ophthalmopathy. CDR3s include the opening cysteine and the closing phenylalanine or tryptophan. The D gene is left open where the match is weak.

d_gene: NA
v_gene: TRBV12-3/TRBV12-4
j_gene: TRBJ2-7
CDR3aa: CASTKSATAYEQYF

d_gene: TRBD2
v_gene: TRBV20-1
j_gene: TRBJ2-1
CDR3aa: CSGVSGSSGNEQFF

d_gene: TRBD2
v_gene: TRBV29-1
j_gene: TRBJ2-7
CDR3aa: CSVEGGIESIEQYF

d_gene: NA
v_gene: TRBV20-1
j_gene: TRBJ1-1
CDR3aa: CSARAQVSRSTEAFF

d_gene: NA
v_gene: TRBV6-1
j_gene: TRBJ1-1
CDR3aa: CASNGGSTEAFF

d_gene: TRBD1
v_gene: TRBV19
j_gene: TRBJ1-1
CDR3aa: CASSRDRGRTEAFF

d_gene: TRBD2
v_gene: TRBV12-3/TRBV12-4
j_gene: TRBJ2-1
CDR3aa: CASSSTSGVYNEQFF

d_gene: NA
v_gene: TRBV9
j_gene: TRBJ2-2
CDR3aa: CASSALTGELFF

d_gene: NA
v_gene: TRBV11-2
j_gene: TRBJ2-7
CDR3aa: CASSLDLTGYEQYF

d_gene: TRBD1
v_gene: TRBV11-2
j_gene: TRBJ2-7
CDR3aa: CASSFRQGYYEQYF

d_gene: TRBD2
v_gene: TRBV27
j_gene: TRBJ2-7
CDR3aa: CASSYRLAPTYEQYF

d_gene: NA
v_gene: TRBV5-5
j_gene: TRBJ2-1
CDR3aa: CASFRTDWQRDYNEQFF

d_gene: NA
v_gene: TRBV6-1
j_gene: TRBJ2-3
CDR3aa: CASNMGDTQYF

d_gene: TRBD2
v_gene: TRBV20-1
j_gene: TRBJ2-1
CDR3aa: CSAYSGTSGYNEQFF